A selection of T cell receptor beta chains follows, all from one sample in a study of blood T cell repertoires in COVID-19. Some clones are missing from TCRdb's copy, which holds only in-frame ones; the method was immunoSEQ multiplex PCR. Among about 190,000 clones listed, under 80% were seen once. Sequenced input: peripheral blood. The receptors shown here come from a woman aged 45-65 years with acute or convalescent COVID-19. The CDR3 runs from the conserved cysteine through the conserved F or W. D genes are given only for firm matches. Clone size is not always given. Where it is, it says once, few, many or a class for expanded clones.

j_call d_call clone_size v_call cdr3_nt cdr3_aa
TRBJ2-7 NA NA TRBV7-9 TGTGCCAGCAGCCCCGGTAACTACCAAGGGCAGTACTTC CASSPGNYQGQYF
TRBJ1-1 NA NA TRBV6-5 TGTGCCAGCAGTTACGCAGGAATGAACACTGAAGCTTTCTTT CASSYAGMNTEAFF
TRBJ2-2 NA NA TRBV27 TGTGCCAGCAGTTTTTGGGGACTCGGGGAGCTGTTTTTT CASSFWGLGELFF
TRBJ2-1 TRBD2 NA TRBV4-2 TGTGCCAGCAGCGGCACTAGCGGTTCCTACAATGAGCAGTTCTTC CASSGTSGSYNEQFF
TRBJ2-2 NA NA TRBV11-3 TGTGCCAGCAGCTTATTCGGCGGGACGGGGGCCGGGGAGCTGTTTTTT CASSLFGGTGAGELFF
TRBJ2-1 NA NA TRBV12-3/TRBV12-4 TGTGCCAGCAGTTTAGGCGGTAAGAATGAGCAGTTCTTC CASSLGGKNEQFF
TRBJ2-7 TRBD2 NA TRBV7-9 TGTGCCAGCAGCTTAGGCGGGAGTAGGTACGAGCAGTACTTC CASSLGGSRYEQYF
TRBJ2-2 TRBD1 many TRBV27 TGTGCCACCCTAATTCCCGGGACAGGGAACGGGGAGCTGTTTTTT CATLIPGTGNGELFF
TRBJ2-7 NA NA TRBV12-3/TRBV12-4 TGTGCCGGGCAGACAGGTTCTGGAGAGCAGTACTTC CAGQTGSGEQYF
TRBJ1-6 TRBD1 NA TRBV15 TGTGCCACCAGCAGAGACAGACAGGGGGAAGACTCCTATAATTCACCCCTCCACTTT CATSRDRQGEDSYNSPLHF
TRBJ2-7 NA NA TRBV7-2 TGTGCCAGCAGCCAGACCCCGCGAGGTAACGAGCAGTACTTC CASSQTPRGNEQYF
TRBJ1-3 NA NA TRBV18 TGTGCCAGCTCACCACCCCCCGGGGTCGGCACCATATATTTT CASSPPPGVGTIYF
TRBJ1-5 TRBD1 NA TRBV4-3 TGCGCCAGCAGCCAAGATACAGGGGGAGCCTATCAGCCCCAGCATTTT CASSQDTGGAYQPQHF
TRBJ2-5 TRBD2 NA TRBV6-2/TRBV6-3 TGTGCCAGCAGTTGGGGGACAATCCCGGAGACTAGCGGGAATTACCAAGAGACCCAGTACTTC CASSWGTIPETSGNYQETQYF
TRBJ2-7 NA NA TRBV10-2 TGCGCCAGCAGGGGGCAGTGGAACGAGCAGTACTTC CASRGQWNEQYF
TRBJ2-7 NA NA TRBV3-1/TRBV3-2 TGTGCCAGCAGCCAAGGCCGGACAAGCTCCTACGAGCAGTACTTC CASSQGRTSSYEQYF
TRBJ2-5 NA NA TRBV18 TGTGCCAGCTCACCAACGGCCCAGGGAGAGACCCAGTACTTC CASSPTAQGETQYF
TRBJ2-1 TRBD2 NA TRBV5-5 TGTGCCAGCAGTCTACGTACTAGCGGGGGGGCCAATGAGCAGTTCTTC CASSLRTSGGANEQFF
TRBJ2-7 TRBD2 NA TRBV6-6 TGTGCCAGCAGTCCTGGACTAGCGGGATCCTCTCCGTACGAGCAGTACTTC CASSPGLAGSSPYEQYF
TRBJ1-4 TRBD1 once TRBV24-1 TGTGCCACCAGTGATCCTGGACAGGGGACAACTAATGAAAAACTGTTTTTT CATSDPGQGTTNEKLFF
TRBJ2-7 TRBD2 NA TRBV5-1 TGCGCCAGCAGCTTGGCTGCTAGCGGGAGGTCCTACGAGCAGTACTTC CASSLAASGRSYEQYF
TRBJ1-2 NA NA TRBV21-1 TGTGCCAGCAGCAAAAGAGGGGGGGGCCTTAACTATGGCTACACCTTC CASSKRGGGLNYGYTF
TRBJ2-2 TRBD2 NA TRBV29-1 TGCAGCATATTTAGCGGGGCCCGGACCGGGGAGCTGTTTTTT CSIFSGARTGELFF
TRBJ1-2 TRBD1 NA TRBV6-5 TGTGCCAGCAGTTACTCCAGGACAGGGGGCGGCTACACCTTC CASSYSRTGGGYTF
TRBJ2-7 NA NA TRBV3-1/TRBV3-2 TGTGCCAGCAGCCAATTTGGGGAGGTTTACGAGCAGTACTTC CASSQFGEVYEQYF
TRBJ2-7 TRBD1 few TRBV19 TGTGCCAGTAGTTCCGGGACAGGGGGCGCTTCGGGAGAGCAGTACTTC CASSSGTGGASGEQYF
TRBJ1-2 NA NA TRBV18 TGTGCCAGCTCACCACTACAGGGAAACTATGGCTACACCTTC CASSPLQGNYGYTF
TRBJ2-7 TRBD2 few TRBV7-2 TGTGCCAGCAGCTTCCTAGCGGGAAACGGCGAGCAGTACTTC CASSFLAGNGEQYF
TRBJ1-2 TRBD1 few TRBV19 TGTGCCAGTCTCGGACAGGGAAATGGCTACACCTTC CASLGQGNGYTF
TRBJ1-2 TRBD1 NA TRBV19 TGTGCCAGTAGTTTACAGGGGGAATTCTATGGCTACACCTTC CASSLQGEFYGYTF
TRBJ1-2 TRBD1 NA TRBV28 TGTGCCAGCAGTCTCCGGGACAGGAACTATGGCTACACCTTC CASSLRDRNYGYTF
TRBJ2-2 TRBD2 NA TRBV19 TGTGCCAGTAGTATGAGACTAGCAGCGTTCGCGAACACCGGGGAGCTGTTTTTT CASSMRLAAFANTGELFF
TRBJ2-7 NA NA TRBV12-3/TRBV12-4 TGTGCCAGCAGCGGGACAACCTACGAGCAGTACTTC CASSGTTYEQYF
TRBJ2-3 TRBD2 NA TRBV20-1 TGCAGTGCTAGTTCCGCGGGGGGCGGGGCAGATACGCAGTATTTT CSASSAGGGADTQYF
TRBJ1-6 NA NA TRBV6-5 TGTGCCAGCAGCGATCCGGGGGGCGTTTCACCCCTCCACTTT CASSDPGGVSPLHF
TRBJ2-1 NA few TRBV5-1 TGCGCCAGCAGCTTATGGCCCGGGGTCGTGGATGAGCAGTTCTTC CASSLWPGVVDEQFF
TRBJ1-4 TRBD1 few TRBV19 TGTGCCAGTCTCAGGACAGGACCGGTTGAAAAACTGTTTTTT CASLRTGPVEKLFF
TRBJ1-2 TRBD1 NA TRBV4-1 TGCGCCAGCAGCCAAGGGGGACAGGCGATCGGCTACACCTTC CASSQGGQAIGYTF
TRBJ1-5 NA NA TRBV6-6 TGTGCCAGCAGTTACTCGGGACACAGCAATCAGCCCCAGCATTTT CASSYSGHSNQPQHF
TRBJ1-1 TRBD1 NA TRBV27 TGTGCCAGCAGTTATCGAGGACAGGGCGTGAACACTGAAGCTTTCTTT CASSYRGQGVNTEAFF
TRBJ1-5 NA NA TRBV5-6 TGTGCCAGCAGCCATCGGCGGCAGGGGCCGAAGCCCCAGCATTTT CASSHRRQGPKPQHF
TRBJ1-6 TRBD1 few TRBV2 TGTGCCAGCAGGCCGGGACAGAGTCATTCACCCCTCCACTTT CASRPGQSHSPLHF
TRBJ2-3 NA NA TRBV6-1 TGTGCCAGCGCCAGGGGGGCCTGGGATACGCAGTATTTT CASARGAWDTQYF